This T cell receptor (beta chain) derives from a study of OX40 agonist ivuxolimab in advanced cancers. CDR1 and CDR2 from the germline V gene are SGHNT and YYREEE (reference sequence). CDR3 length: 13 residues. The junction had 2 bases not matched to a gene; V was cut back by 1 base and J by 5 bases. This table comes from immunoSEQ multiplex PCR, and its TCRdb copy is limited to in-frame clones, with some not included. Of some 54,000 clones detected, 77% appear once; the ten largest clones hold 6.3%. The sequence came from an adult with an advanced solid tumor such as melanoma, head and neck, liver or kidney cancer. The chain links TRBV5-4 to TRBJ2-5; 7 bases are shared with TRBD1. The sample here was CD4+ or CD8+ T cells sorted from blood, taken in a trial of the OX40 agonist ivuxolimab. This chain's CDR3 is CASSLKGAETQYF. The CDR3 region has the DNA TGTGCCAGCAGCTTGAAGGGGGCTGAGACCCAGTACTTC. The variable domain in full, completed from reference TRBV5-4 and TRBJ2-5, reads ETGVTQSPTHLIKTRGQQVTLRCSSQSGHNTVSWYQQALGQGPQFIFQYYREEENGRGNFPPRFSGLQFPNYSSELNVNALELDDSALYLCASSLKGAETQYFGPGTRLLVL.